The TCR beta chain under discussion was sequenced for a study of CD8+CD57+ T cells in acquired aplastic anemia (dated by TCRdb to 2017 to 2018). For the study in its entirety: On average, sorted CD4+ and CD8+ cells yielded around 3.5 ug of extracted DNA, with a range of about 0.19 to 30 ug. CD8+CD57+ expansion was defined as a frequency above the mean frequency observed in healthy subjects. General findings and caveats noted by the study authors: Roughly 30 CD8+ CDR3 sequences were shared between patients and controls but appeared highly expressed in patients and within their immunodominant clones. Patients and healthy controls showed no significant difference in CD8+ Simpson's diversity (P=0.060).

Profiling of TCR beta VDJ combinations and CDR3 sequences used genomic DNA as the template. TCR repertoire sequencing was run on an Illumina HiSeq 2000. In the authors' own workflow: TRBV/TRBJ rearrangement plots, CDR3 size and DJ length profiles, and Simpson's diversity index were used to evaluate the repertoires. The most abundant DNA sequence in the deep sequencing data was taken as the immunodominant clone. CDR3 amino acid sequences were checked for sharing across subjects and were also compared against the VDJdb database and published repertoires. TCRdb applied fastp at Q25 and MiXCR to the public reads, then kept only in-frame beta chains. Each record represents a unique CDR3 protein, reported with the most common genes and DNA among its rows. These V and J calls derive from TCRdb rather than the authors' analysis. The sample records roughly 100,000 distinct CDR3 sequences, about 63% of which are singletons. The ten biggest clones cover around three fifths of the sample.

Patients chosen for sequencing had shown expansion of CD8+CD57+ cells by flow cytometry. Every patient had a diagnosis of severe acquired aplastic anemia based on International Study of Aplastic Anemia and Agranulocytosis and Camitta criteria. At the time blood was sampled, none of the patients had received any therapy. In this study, sorted CD4+ and CD8+ T cells from the blood of healthy subjects and of severe aplastic anemia patients had their TCR repertoires deep-sequenced. Patients were enrolled in the USA under clinicaltrials.gov protocols 00001620, 01623167, 00001397, 00071045, 00081523 and 00961064. Ficoll-Paque density gradient centrifugation was used to isolate peripheral blood mononuclear cells. Before DNA was extracted, CD4+ and CD8+ T cells were sorted using either FACS or magnetic beads. This clonotype was counted many times. This clone's antigen is unknown. No base-level quality is on record; no much larger clone is a single base apart.

The germline V and J ends show losses of 7 bases and 4 bases respectively, and no gene match explains 10 bases of the junction. The cysteine opens and the phenylalanine closes a CDR3 of 15 amino acids. Kept here is only the CDR3 DNA, which spans 45 bases and is read in frame from base 1. The germline V gene (reference sequence) sets CDR1 to LNHDA and CDR2 to SQIVND. The clonotype was recovered from a human donor with aplastic anemia. The material sequenced was sorted CD4+, CD8+, or CD8+CD57+ T cells (not recorded which) from PBMCs. The receptor chain draws on TRBV19 and TRBJ2-4; 7 middle bases align to TRBD2. The CDR3 amino acid sequence is: CASIMRKREKNIQYF. The base sequence is TGTGCCAGTATCATGAGGAAGCGGGAAAAAAACATTCAGTACTTC.